These 5 T cell receptor beta chains share one sample of origin, sequenced in a study of blood T cell repertoires in COVID-19. Sequenced by immunoSEQ multiplex PCR; TCRdb stores in-frame clones only, minus some. The repertoire holds under 200,000 clones, with around 83% as singletons. Specimen: peripheral blood. These receptors originate from a man in his forties or fifties with active or convalescent COVID-19.

V and J are TRBV4-2 and TRBJ1-2; D is unclear. Trimming cost V 4 bases and J 6 bases, with 15 bases left between them. The germline CDR1 and CDR2 sequences are LGHNA and YNFKEQ. The CDR3 runs to 14 residues. CDR3 bases: TGTGCCAGCAGCCCTACCTACGAGGGTCATGGCTACACCTTC. Encoded protein: CASSPTYEGHGYTF.

V usage is TRBV5-4 and J usage is TRBJ2-7, with D maybe TRBD1 (6 bases). V dropped 2 bases and J dropped 0 bases, with 9 bases sitting between them. Germline CDR1 SGHNT, CDR2 YYREEE (reference sequence). The length of the CDR3 is 14 residues. The CDR3 loop reads CASSLGDTSYEQYF. CDR3 nucleotides: TGTGCCAGCAGCTTAGGGGACACCTCCTACGAGCAGTACTTC.

This chain uses TRBV4-1 with TRBJ2-1; the match to TRBD2 covers 9 bases. The CDR3 has 16 amino acids. Germline V gives CDR1 MGHRA, CDR2 YSYEKL. Trimming took 0 bases from V and 5 from J; bases not matched to a gene: 5. This chain's CDR3 is CASSQDFGGGDNEQFF. CDR3 nucleotides: TGCGCCAGCAGCCAAGATTTCGGCGGGGGGGACAATGAGCAGTTCTTC.

This clone was seen just once. CDR3: CASSMTRRDSPLHF. CDR3 nucleotide sequence: TGCGCCAGCAGCATGACCCGGCGGGATTCACCCCTCCACTTT. The chain is built from TRBV5-1 and TRBJ1-6; no firm D call. Germline lookup yields CDR1 SGHRS and CDR2 YFSETQ. The CDR3 loop spans 14 amino acids. Trimming stripped 4 bases from V and 8 bases from J, with 13 bases between.

The chain employs TRBV27 and TRBJ2-7, with TRBD1 identical over 7 bases. Germline values: CDR1 MNHEY, CDR2 SMNVEV (reference sequence). This CDR3 comprises 14 residues. The V gene end was trimmed by 5 bases and the J gene end by 2 bases; junction bases not matched to a gene: 6. CDR3 nucleotides: TGTGCCAGCAGTCCGAGGACAGGAGCCTACGAGCAGTACTTC. Translated: CASSPRTGAYEQYF.